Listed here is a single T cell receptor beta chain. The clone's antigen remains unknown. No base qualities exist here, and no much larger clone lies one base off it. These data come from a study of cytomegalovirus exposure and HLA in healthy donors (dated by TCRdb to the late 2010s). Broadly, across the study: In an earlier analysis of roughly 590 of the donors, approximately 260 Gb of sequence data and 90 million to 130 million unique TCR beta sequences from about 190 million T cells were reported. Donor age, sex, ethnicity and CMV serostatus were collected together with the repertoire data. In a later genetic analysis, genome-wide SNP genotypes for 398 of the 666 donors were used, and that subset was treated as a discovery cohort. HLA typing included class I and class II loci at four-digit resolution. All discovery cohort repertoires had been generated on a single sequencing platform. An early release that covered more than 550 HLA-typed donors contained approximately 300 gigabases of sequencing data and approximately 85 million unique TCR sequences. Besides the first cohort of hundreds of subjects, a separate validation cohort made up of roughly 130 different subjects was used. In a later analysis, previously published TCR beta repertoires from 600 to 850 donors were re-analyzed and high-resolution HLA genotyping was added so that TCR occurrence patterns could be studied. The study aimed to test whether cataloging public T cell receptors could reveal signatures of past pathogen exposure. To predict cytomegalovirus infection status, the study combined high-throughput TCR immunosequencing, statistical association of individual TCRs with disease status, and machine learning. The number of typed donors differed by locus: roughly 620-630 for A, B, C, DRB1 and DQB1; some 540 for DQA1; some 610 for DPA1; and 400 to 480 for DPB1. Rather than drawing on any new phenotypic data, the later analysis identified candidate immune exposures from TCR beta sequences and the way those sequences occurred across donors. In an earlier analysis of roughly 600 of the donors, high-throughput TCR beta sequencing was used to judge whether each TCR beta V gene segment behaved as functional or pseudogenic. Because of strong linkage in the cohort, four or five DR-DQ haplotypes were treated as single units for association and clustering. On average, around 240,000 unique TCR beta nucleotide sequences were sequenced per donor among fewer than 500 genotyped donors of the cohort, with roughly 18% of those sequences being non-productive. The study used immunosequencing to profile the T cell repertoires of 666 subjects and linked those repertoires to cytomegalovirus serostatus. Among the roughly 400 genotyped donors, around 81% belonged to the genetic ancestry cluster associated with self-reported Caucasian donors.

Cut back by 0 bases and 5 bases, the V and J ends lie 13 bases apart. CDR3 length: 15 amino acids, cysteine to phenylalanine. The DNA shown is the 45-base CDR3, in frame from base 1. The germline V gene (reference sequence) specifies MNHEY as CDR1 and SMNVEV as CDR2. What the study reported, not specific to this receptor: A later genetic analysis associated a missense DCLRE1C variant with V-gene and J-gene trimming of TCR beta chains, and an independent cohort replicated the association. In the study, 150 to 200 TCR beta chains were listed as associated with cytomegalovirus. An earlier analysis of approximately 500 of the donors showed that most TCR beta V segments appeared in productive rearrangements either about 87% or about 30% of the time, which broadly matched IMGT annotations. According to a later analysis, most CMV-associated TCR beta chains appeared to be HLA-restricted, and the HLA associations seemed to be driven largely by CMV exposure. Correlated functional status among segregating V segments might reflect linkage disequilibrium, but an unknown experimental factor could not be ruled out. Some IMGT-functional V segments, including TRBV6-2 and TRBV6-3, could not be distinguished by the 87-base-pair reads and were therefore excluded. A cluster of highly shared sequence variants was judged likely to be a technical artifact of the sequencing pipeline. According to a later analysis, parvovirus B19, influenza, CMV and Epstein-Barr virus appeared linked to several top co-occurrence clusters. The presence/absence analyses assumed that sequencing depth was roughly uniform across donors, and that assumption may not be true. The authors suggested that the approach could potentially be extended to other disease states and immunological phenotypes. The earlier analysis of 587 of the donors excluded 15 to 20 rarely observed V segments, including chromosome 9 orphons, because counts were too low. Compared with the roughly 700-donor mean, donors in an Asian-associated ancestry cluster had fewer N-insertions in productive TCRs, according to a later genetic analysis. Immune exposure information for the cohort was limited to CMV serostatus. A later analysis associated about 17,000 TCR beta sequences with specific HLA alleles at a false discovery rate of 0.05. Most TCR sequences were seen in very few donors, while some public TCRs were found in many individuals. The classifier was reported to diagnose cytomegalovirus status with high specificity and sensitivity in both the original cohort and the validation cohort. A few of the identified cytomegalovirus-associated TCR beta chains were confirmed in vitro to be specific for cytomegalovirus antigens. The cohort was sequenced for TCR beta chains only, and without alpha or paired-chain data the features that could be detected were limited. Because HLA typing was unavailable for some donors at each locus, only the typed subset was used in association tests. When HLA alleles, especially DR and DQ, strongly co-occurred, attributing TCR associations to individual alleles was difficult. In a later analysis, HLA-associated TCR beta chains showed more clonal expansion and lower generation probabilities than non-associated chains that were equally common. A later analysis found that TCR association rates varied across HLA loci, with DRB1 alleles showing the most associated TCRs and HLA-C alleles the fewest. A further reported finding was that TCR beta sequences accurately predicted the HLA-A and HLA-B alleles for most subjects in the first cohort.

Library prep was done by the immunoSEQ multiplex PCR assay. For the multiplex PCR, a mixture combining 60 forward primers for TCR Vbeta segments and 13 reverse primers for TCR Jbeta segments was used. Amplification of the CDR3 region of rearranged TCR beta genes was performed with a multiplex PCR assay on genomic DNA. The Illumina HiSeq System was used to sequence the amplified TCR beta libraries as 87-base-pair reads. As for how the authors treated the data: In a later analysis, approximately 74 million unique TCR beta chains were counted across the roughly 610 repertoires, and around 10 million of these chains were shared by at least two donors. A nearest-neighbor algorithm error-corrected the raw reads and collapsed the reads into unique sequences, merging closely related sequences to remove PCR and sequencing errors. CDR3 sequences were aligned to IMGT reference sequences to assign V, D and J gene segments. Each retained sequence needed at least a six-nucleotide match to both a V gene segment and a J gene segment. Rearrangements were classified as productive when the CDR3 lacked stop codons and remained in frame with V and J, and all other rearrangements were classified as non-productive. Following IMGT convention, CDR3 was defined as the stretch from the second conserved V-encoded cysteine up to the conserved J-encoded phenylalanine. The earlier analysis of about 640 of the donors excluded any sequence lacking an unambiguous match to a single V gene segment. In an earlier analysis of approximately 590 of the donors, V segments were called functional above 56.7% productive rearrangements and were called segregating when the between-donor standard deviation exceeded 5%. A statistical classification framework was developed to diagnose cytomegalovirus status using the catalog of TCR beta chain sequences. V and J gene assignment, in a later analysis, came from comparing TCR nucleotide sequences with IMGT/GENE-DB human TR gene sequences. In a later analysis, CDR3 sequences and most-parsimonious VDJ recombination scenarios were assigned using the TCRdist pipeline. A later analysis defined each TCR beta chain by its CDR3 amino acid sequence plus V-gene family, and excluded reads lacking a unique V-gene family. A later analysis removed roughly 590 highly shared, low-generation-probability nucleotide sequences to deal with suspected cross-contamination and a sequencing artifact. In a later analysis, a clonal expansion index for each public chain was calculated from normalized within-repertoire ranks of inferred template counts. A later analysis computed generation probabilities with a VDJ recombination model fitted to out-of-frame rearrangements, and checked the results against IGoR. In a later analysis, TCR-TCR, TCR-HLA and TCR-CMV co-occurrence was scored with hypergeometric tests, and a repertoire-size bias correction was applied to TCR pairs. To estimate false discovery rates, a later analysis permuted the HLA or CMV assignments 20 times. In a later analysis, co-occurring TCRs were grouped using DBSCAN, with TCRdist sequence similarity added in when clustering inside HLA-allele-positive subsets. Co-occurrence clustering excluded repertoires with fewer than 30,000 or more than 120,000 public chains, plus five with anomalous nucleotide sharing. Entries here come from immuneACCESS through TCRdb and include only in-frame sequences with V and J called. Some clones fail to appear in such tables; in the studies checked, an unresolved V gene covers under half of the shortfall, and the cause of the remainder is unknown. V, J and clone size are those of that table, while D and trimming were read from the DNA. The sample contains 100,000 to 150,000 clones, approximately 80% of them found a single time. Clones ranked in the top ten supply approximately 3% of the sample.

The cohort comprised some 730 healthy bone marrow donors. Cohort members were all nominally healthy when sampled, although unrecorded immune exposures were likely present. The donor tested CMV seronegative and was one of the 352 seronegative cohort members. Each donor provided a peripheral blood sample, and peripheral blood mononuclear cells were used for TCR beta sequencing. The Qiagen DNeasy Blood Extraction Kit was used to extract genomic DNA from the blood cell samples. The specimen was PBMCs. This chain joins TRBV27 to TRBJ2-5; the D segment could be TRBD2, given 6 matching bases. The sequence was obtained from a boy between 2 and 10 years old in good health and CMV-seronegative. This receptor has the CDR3 CASSLSGLLGETQYF. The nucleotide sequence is TGTGCCAGCAGTTTATCGGGACTCCTGGGGGAGACCCAGTACTTC.